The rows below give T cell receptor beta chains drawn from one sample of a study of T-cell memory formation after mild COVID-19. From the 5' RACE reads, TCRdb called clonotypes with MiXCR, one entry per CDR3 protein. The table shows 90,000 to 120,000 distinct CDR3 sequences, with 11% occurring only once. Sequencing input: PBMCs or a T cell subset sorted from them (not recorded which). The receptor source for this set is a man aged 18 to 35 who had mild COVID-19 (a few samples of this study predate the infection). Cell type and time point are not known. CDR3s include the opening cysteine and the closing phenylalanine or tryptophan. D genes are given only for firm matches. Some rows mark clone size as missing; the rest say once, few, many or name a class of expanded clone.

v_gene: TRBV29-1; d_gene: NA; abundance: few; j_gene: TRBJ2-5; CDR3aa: CSVGFKGLRGETQYF; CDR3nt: TGCAGCGTTGGCTTTAAGGGGTTGCGGGGAGAGACCCAGTACTTC
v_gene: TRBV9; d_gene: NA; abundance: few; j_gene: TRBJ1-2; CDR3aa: CASSVGGGDGYTF; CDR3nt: TGTGCCAGCAGCGTAGGGGGCGGTGATGGCTACACCTTC
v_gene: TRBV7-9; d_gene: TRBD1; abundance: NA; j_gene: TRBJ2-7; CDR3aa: CASSQGQGYHEQYF; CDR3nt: TGTGCCAGCAGCCAGGGACAGGGATACCACGAGCAGTACTTC
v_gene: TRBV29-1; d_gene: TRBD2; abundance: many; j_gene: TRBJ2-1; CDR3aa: CSVEYGTSGIEQFF; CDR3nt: TGCAGCGTTGAATACGGTACTAGCGGTATCGAGCAGTTCTTC
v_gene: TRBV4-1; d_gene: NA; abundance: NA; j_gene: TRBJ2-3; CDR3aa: CASSQGPGPPGEAQYF; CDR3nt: TGCGCCAGCAGCCAAGGGCCGGGGCCCCCTGGTGAGGCGCAGTATTTT
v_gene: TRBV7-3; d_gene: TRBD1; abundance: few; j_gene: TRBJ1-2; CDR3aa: CASSFQDRGRGFYGYTF; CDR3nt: TGTGCCAGCAGCTTCCAGGACAGGGGGCGCGGGTTCTATGGCTACACCTTC
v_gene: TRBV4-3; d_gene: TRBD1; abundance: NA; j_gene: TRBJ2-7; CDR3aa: CASSVYLPGTGNREQYF; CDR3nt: TGCGCCAGCAGCGTATACTTGCCCGGGACAGGGAATCGCGAGCAGTACTTC
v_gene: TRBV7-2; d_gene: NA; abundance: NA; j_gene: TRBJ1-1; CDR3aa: CASSRTSGMNTEAFF; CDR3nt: TGTGCCAGCAGCCGGACCTCGGGTATGAACACTGAAGCTTTCTTT
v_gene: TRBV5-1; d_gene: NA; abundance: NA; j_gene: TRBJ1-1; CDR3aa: CASSLTGPGTEAFF; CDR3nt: TGCGCCAGCAGCTTGACAGGGCCGGGGACTGAAGCTTTCTTT
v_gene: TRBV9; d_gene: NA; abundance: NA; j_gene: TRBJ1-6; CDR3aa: CASSVGEGDAPNSPLHF; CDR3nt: TGTGCCAGCAGCGTAGGTGAGGGGGACGCCCCTAATTCACCCCTCCACTTT
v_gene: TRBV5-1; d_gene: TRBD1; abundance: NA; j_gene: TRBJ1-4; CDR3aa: CASSLVGTGDEKLFF; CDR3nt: TGCGCCAGCAGCTTGGTTGGGACAGGGGATGAAAAACTGTTTTTT
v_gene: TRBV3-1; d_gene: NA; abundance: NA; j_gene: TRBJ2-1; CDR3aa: CASSQASTGNNEQFF; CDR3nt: TGTGCCAGCAGCCAAGCATCCACTGGGAACAATGAGCAGTTCTTC
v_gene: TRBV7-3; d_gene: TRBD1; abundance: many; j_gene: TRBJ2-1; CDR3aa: CASSEGTGLYNEQFF; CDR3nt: TGTGCCAGCAGCGAAGGGACAGGGCTCTACAATGAGCAGTTCTTC
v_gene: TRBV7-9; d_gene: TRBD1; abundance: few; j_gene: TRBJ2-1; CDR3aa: CASSLPGQGINEQFF; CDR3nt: TGTGCCAGCAGCTTGCCGGGACAGGGGATAAATGAGCAGTTCTTC
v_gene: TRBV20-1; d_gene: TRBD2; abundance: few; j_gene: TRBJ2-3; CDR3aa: CSARVLVLAGGPGTDTQYF; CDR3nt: TGCAGTGCCCGGGTACTGGTCCTAGCGGGGGGCCCCGGCACAGATACGCAGTATTTT
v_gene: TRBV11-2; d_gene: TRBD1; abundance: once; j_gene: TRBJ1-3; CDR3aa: CASTEPGGPSGNTIYF; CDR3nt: TGTGCCAGCACCGAACCAGGGGGGCCCTCTGGAAACACCATATATTTT
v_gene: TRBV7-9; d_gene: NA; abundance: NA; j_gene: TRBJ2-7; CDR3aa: CASSGDVYEQYF; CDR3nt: TGTGCCAGCAGCGGGGACGTCTACGAGCAGTACTTC
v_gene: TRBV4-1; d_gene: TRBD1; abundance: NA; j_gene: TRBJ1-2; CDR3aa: CASSQDRGLGYTF; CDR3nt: TGCGCCAGCAGCCAGGACAGGGGGCTTGGCTACACCTTC
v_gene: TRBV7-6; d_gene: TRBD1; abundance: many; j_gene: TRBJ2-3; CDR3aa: CASSLGTGRFTDTQYF; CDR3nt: TGTGCCAGCAGCTTAGGGACAGGGCGGTTTACAGATACGCAGTATTTT
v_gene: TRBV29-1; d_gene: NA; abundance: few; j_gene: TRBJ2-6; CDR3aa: CSVETGANVLTF; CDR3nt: TGCAGCGTTGAAACTGGGGCCAACGTCCTGACTTTC
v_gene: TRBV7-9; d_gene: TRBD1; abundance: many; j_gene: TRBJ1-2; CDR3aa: CASTPTRDRGLGYTF; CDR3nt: TGTGCCAGCACCCCTACGCGGGACAGGGGGCTTGGCTACACCTTC
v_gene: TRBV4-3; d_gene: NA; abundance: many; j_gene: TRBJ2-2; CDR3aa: CASSPGGGLPRRGGELFF; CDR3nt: TGCGCCAGCAGCCCCGGGGGAGGACTCCCTCGACGGGGCGGGGAGCTGTTTTTT
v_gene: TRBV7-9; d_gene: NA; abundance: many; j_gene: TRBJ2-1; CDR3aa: CASSHRSANYYNEQFF; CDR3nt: TGTGCCAGCAGCCACCGATCGGCTAACTACTACAATGAGCAGTTCTTC
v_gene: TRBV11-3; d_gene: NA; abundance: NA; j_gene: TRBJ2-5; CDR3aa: CASSRRLQETQYF; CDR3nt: TGTGCCAGCAGCCGGCGGCTCCAAGAGACCCAGTACTTC
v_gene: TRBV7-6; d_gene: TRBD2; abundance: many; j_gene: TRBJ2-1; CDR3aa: CASSKRGAGDYNEQFF; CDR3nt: TGTGCCAGCAGCAAAAGAGGAGCGGGGGACTACAATGAGCAGTTCTTC
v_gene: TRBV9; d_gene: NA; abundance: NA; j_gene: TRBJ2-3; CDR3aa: CASSPGTTSTDTQYF; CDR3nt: TGTGCCAGCAGCCCTGGGACAACTAGCACAGATACGCAGTATTTT
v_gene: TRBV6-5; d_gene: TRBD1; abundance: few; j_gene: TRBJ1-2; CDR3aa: CASSYSPGQVGGGYTF; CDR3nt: TGTGCCAGCAGTTACTCCCCCGGACAGGTTGGTGGAGGCTACACCTTC
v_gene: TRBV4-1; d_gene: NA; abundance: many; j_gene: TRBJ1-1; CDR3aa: CASSHYREHTEAFF; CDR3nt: TGCGCCAGCAGCCATTACAGGGAGCACACTGAAGCTTTCTTT
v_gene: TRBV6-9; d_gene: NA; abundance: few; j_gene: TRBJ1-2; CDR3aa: CASRATGIHGYTF; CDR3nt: TGTGCCAGCAGAGCAACAGGGATACATGGCTACACCTTC